This TCR beta chain was recorded in a study of cytomegalovirus exposure and HLA in healthy donors. Across the study: In an early release, HLA-typed donors contributed 90 million or so unique TCR sequences.

CDR3 length: 16 residues. Deletions cut 0 bases from V and 10 bases from J, with 22 bases between. Germline CDR1 is SGHRS and CDR2 is YFSETQ. The study, taken as a whole, reports: Later analysis demonstrated an association between a missense DCLRE1C variant and TCR beta V- and J-gene trimming. The listing of roughly 160 TCR beta chains classed them as cytomegalovirus-associated.

60 Vbeta and 13 Jbeta primers were used in PCR. TCRdb's table, derived via immunoSEQ multiplex PCR, lists solely in-frame clones and lacks some. The sample consists of about 180,000 clones, about two thirds of them appearing once. In the case of this clone: Antigen: not known.

Healthy bone marrow donors made up the donors. Sequencing input: PBMCs. The chain carries TRBV5-1 and TRBJ1-1; a possible D gene is TRBD1 (6 bases). This receptor was identified in a human donor in good health. DNA of the CDR3: TGCGCCAGCAGCTTGGATCCTGCAGGGGCGCCTTTGGGAGCTTTCTTT. It translates to CASSLDPAGAPLGAFF.